A single sample is the source of the 7 T cell receptor beta chains below, sequenced in a study of PD-L1 blockade in urothelial cancer. TCRdb keeps only in-frame clones here, not all; method: immunoSEQ multiplex PCR. The data hold about 22,000 clones, with around 90% observed a single time. The time point is: peripheral blood 6 weeks after treatment start. The starting material was PBMCs, obtained around atezolizumab (anti-PD-L1) treatment. These receptors all stem from a woman in her sixties with urothelial cancer.

V gene TRBV7-9 combines with J gene TRBJ1-2, with TRBD1 as a possible D gene (5 bases). Trimming left V 4 bases short and J 7 bases short, with 10 bases between. This CDR3 is built from 12 residues. The germline V gene encodes CDR1 SEHNR and CDR2 FQNEAQ (reference sequence). The CDR3: CASSSGGVGYTF. The CDR3 bases are TGTGCCAGCAGCTCCGGAGGGGTTGGCTACACCTTC.

V is TRBV15 and J is TRBJ1-1; D is unclear. Germline CDR1 reads LNHNV; CDR2 reads YYDKDF (reference sequence). Trimming removed 0 bases from V and 5 bases from J, with 10 bases in between. The CDR3 length is 14 residues. CDR3 nucleotide sequence: TGTGCCACCAGCAGAGATCCCGAGTGGACTGAAGCTTTCTTT. Protein sequence: CATSRDPEWTEAFF.

This rearrangement joins TRBV2 to TRBJ1-5, with a weak D call TRBD1 (6 bases). Germline loops: CDR1 SNHLY, CDR2 FYNNEI. The CDR3 is made up of 15 amino acids. The V gene lost 5 bases and the J gene lost 6 bases, with 17 bases spanning the gap. The CDR3 loop is CASSPQGQWIQPQHF. The DNA for the CDR3 is TGTGCCAGCAGTCCCCAGGGGCAGTGGATTCAGCCCCAGCATTTT.

This chain uses TRBV23-1 with TRBJ2-7, with D tentatively TRBD2 (7 bases). TRBV23-1 is an ORF; its function is uncertain. The V end lost 5 bases, the J end lost 2 bases, and 16 bases lay between the germline ends. The CDR3 has 15 residues. CDR3 coding DNA: TGCGCCAGCAGTGTATGGCGGGGGCCCACCTACGAGCAGTACTTC. Its translation is CASSVWRGPTYEQYF.

The chain carries TRBV19 and TRBJ1-4; weak D call: TRBD1 (6 bases). The V gene lost 8 bases and the J gene lost 8 bases, with 12 bases spanning the gap. The CDR3 runs 12 residues. CDR1 LNHDA and CDR2 SQIVND come from the germline V gene (reference sequence). CDR3 sequence (DNA): TGTGCCAGTTCAGGGGTGCAGGAAAAACTGTTTTTT. Amino acid sequence: CASSGVQEKLFF.

V and J are TRBV11-3 and TRBJ2-2; TRBD2 might be the D (6 bases). Germline V gene data show CDR1 as SGHNT and CDR2 as YENEEA. CDR3 length: 14 residues. Trimming pared 5 bases from V and 7 bases from J, leaving 14 bases between. The CDR3 bases are TGTGCCAGCAGCCCGTTTCTGGGGGGCGGGGAGCTGTTTTTT. Protein sequence: CASSPFLGGGELFF.

The V and J genes are TRBV18 and TRBJ2-5; D is uncertain. The CDR3 has 12 amino acids. Germline V CDR1 and CDR2: KGHSH, LQKENI. The V and J ends lost 6 bases and 4 bases respectively, with 9 bases between them. DNA for the CDR3: TGTGCCAGCTCCGGTGAACGAGAGACCCAGTACTTC. Translated, it gives CASSGERETQYF.